A selection of T cell receptor beta chains follows, all from one sample in a study of blood T cell repertoires in COVID-19. Sequenced by immunoSEQ multiplex PCR; TCRdb stores in-frame clones only, minus some. The sample lists under 150,000 clones, 70% to 85% occurring once. The material sequenced was peripheral blood. These receptors all come from a man between 60 and 70 years old with acute or convalescent COVID-19. CDR3s include the opening cysteine and the closing phenylalanine or tryptophan. A D gene is named only where the DNA matches it firmly.

V: TRBV6-4
D: .
J: TRBJ1-5
CDR3: CASSDCPYSNQPQHF

V: TRBV10-3
D: .
J: TRBJ1-5
CDR3: CAIADSRNQPQHF

V: TRBV27
D: .
J: TRBJ1-2
CDR3: CASSFIGDYGYTF

V: TRBV7-2
D: .
J: TRBJ1-5
CDR3: CASSLYRAGPQHF

V: TRBV18
D: .
J: TRBJ2-7
CDR3: CASSPTSRPNEQYF

V: TRBV5-1
D: .
J: TRBJ1-2
CDR3: CASSPLDTNYGYTF

V: TRBV5-1
D: .
J: TRBJ2-7
CDR3: CASSVGQGPQHEQYF

V: TRBV5-5
D: TRBD1
J: TRBJ2-2
CDR3: CASSRGQANTGELFF

V: TRBV7-3
D: .
J: TRBJ2-7
CDR3: CASSSGVGTAWEQYF

V: TRBV7-3
D: TRBD1
J: TRBJ1-1
CDR3: CASSGDRATEAFF

V: TRBV5-5
D: .
J: TRBJ2-7
CDR3: CASSLVGDYEQYF

V: TRBV3-1/TRBV3-2
D: TRBD1
J: TRBJ1-5
CDR3: CASSTSGGGNQPQHF

V: TRBV10-3
D: TRBD1
J: TRBJ1-6
CDR3: CAISEGGTVNSPLHF

V: TRBV4-3
D: TRBD1
J: TRBJ1-5
CDR3: CASSLSYPGQGNQPQHF

V: TRBV7-2
D: .
J: TRBJ2-1
CDR3: CASSLFTGMYNEQFF

V: TRBV28
D: .
J: TRBJ1-5
CDR3: CASRFSWQSVDQPQHF

V: TRBV20-1
D: .
J: TRBJ1-1
CDR3: CSAREIWEAFF

V: TRBV7-2
D: .
J: TRBJ2-7
CDR3: CASSPDLAISYEQYF

V: TRBV11-3
D: .
J: TRBJ2-2
CDR3: CASSGQTNTGELFF

V: TRBV11-1
D: .
J: TRBJ2-4
CDR3: CASSLEGHSTYF

V: TRBV7-9
D: TRBD1
J: TRBJ1-5
CDR3: CASSLTGNSQPQHF

V: TRBV2
D: TRBD2
J: TRBJ2-1
CDR3: CASSPLAGVTNEQFF

V: TRBV10-2
D: TRBD2
J: TRBJ2-7
CDR3: CASRSTSAGYEQYF